This entry features one TCR beta chain sequence. This record comes from a study of T cells in Graves' hyperthyroidism and ophthalmopathy. Ophthalmopathy patients had Clinical Activity Score at least 3, NOSPECS grade at least 4, duration under 3 months. Template material for amplifying TCR beta CDR3 regions consisted of RNA transcripts. Using the HTBI primer set, a first-round RT-PCR was run on the TCR CDR3. In TCRdb, the multiplex PCR reads were re-called with MiXCR into one record per CDR3 protein. The sample lists about 410,000 distinct CDR3 sequences; around 15% were seen once. The V gene lost 1 base and the J gene lost 7 bases, with 13 bases spanning the gap. Germline assignment: CDR1 PRHDT and CDR2 FYEKMQ (reference sequence). The CDR3 is made up of 15 amino acids.

This sequence originates from a man in his late teens or twenties with Graves' ophthalmopathy. The sequencing sample was made of blood. The chain carries TRBV13 and TRBJ1-4; possibly TRBD1 for D (6 bases). Here the CDR3 reads CASSLADRGGEKLFF. The CDR3, as DNA: TGTGCCAGCAGCTTAGCGGATAGGGGGGGTGAAAAACTGTTTTTT.